Sequencing of this T cell receptor (beta chain) was carried out in a study of tumor and adjacent non-tumor tissue in lung cancer. Whole-study context: Some 3.9 million productive TCRbeta reads were obtained per sample on average.

Overall study findings and caveats: Patients with more diverse tumor TCRs had worse survival. Tumor tissue had significantly higher TCR diversity than normal lung.

A modified ARM-PCR protocol with three rounds of nested PCR amplified TCRbeta. A single record per CDR3 protein comes from TCRdb applying MiXCR to the multiplex PCR reads. The table has 100,000 to 150,000 distinct CDR3 sequences, about 66% seen once. Points on this clonotype: What it binds is unknown. This may arise from a read error, as a much more abundant clone is one base away.

RNA was extracted from bulk tissue without any cell sorting. The TCR sequence derives from a man aged 25-45 years with non-small cell lung cancer. The sample was lung tumor tissue.

In nucleotides, the CDR3 is TGTGCCAGCAGCTTCGAGACAGCTAATGAAAAACTGTTTTTT. Its protein product is CASSFETANEKLFF. The chain links TRBV5-4 to TRBJ1-4, with D possibly being TRBD1 (5 bases). V was trimmed by 2 bases and J by 3 bases, leaving 8 bases between them. The CDR3 runs to 14 residues. Germline V CDR1 and CDR2: SGHNT, YYREEE (reference sequence).